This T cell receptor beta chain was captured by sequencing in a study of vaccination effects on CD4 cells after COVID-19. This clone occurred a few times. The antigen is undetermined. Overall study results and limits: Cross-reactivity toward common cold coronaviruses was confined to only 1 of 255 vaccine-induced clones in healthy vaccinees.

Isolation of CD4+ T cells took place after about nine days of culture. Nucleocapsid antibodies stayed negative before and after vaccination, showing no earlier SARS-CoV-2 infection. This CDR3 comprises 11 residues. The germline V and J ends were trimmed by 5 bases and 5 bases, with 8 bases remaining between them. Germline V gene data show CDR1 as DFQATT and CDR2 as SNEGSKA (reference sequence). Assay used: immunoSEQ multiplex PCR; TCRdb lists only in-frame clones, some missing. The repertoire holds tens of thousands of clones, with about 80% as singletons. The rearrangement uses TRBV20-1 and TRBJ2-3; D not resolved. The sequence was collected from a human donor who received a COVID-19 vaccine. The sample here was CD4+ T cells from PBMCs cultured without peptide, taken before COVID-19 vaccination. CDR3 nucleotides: TGCAGTGCTCCCAAGAGAGATACGCAGTATTTT. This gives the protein CSAPKRDTQYF.